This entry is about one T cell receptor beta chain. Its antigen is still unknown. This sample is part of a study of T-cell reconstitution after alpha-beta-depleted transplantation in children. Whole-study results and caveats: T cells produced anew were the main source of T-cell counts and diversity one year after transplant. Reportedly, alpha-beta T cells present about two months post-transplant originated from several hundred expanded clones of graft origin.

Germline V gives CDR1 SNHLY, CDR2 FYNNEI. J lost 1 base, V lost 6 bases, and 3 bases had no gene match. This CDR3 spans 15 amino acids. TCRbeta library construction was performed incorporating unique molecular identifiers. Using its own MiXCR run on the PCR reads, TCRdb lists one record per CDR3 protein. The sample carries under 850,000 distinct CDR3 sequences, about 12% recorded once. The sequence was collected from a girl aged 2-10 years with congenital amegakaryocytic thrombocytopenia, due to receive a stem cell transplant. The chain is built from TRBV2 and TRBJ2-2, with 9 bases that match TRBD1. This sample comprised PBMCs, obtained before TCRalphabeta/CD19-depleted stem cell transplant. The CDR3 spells CASRKGQGNTGELFF. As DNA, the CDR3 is TGTGCCAGCAGGAAGGGACAGGGGAACACCGGGGAGCTGTTTTTT.